What follows are 31 T cell receptor beta chains derived from one specimen sequenced in a study of Ad26.COV2.S vaccination and SARS-CoV-2 variants. Treatment meaning: 15 to 20 received Ad26.COV2.S at low or high dose, single or two shots; about 5 received placebo; per-sample allocation not given. Following the first vaccine or placebo injection, samples were taken on day 63. TCRdb keeps only in-frame clones here, not all; method: immunoSEQ multiplex PCR. The sample contains hundreds of thousands of clones, 89% of which appear only once. Sequencing used peripheral blood, obtained in a trial of Ad26.COV2.S vaccine versus placebo. Receptors originate from a person between 18 and 65 years old who received the Ad26.COV2.S COVID-19 vaccine or a placebo.

J is TRBJ2-3 and V is TRBV18; D gene unclear. Germline V gives CDR1 KGHSH, CDR2 LQKENI. The CDR3 totals 15 residues. The V end lost 3 bases, the J end lost 2 bases, and 12 bases lay between the germline ends. The CDR3 DNA follows: TGTGCCAGCTCACCCAATAGCTGGTACACAGATACGCAGTATTTT. This gives the protein CASSPNSWYTDTQYF.

This chain joins TRBV4-3 and TRBJ1-4; D is unclear. V lost 0 bases to trimming and J lost 6 bases, with 20 bases between them. Germline CDR1 and CDR2: LGHNA and YSLEER. CDR3 length: 18 amino acids. CDR3 residues: CASSQEDQGFLPDEKLFF. DNA of the CDR3: TGCGCCAGCAGCCAAGAAGATCAAGGCTTCCTTCCCGATGAAAAACTGTTTTTT.

The chain links TRBV5-1 to TRBJ2-5, with 13 bases lining up with TRBD2. Germline assignment: CDR1 SGHRS and CDR2 YFSETQ. With V trimmed by 4 bases and J by 5 bases, 5 bases remained unmatched. This CDR3 region has 15 residues. CDR3 nucleotides: TGCGCCAGCAGCCCCGGACTAGCGGGGGCTGAGACCCAGTACTTC. Encoded protein: CASSPGLAGAETQYF.

This sequence joins TRBV2 and TRBJ1-2; perhaps TRBD1 as D (6 bases). V was clipped by 6 bases and J by 7 bases, with 12 bases between them. Germline CDR1 reads SNHLY; CDR2 reads FYNNEI. This CDR3 has 12 residues. The CDR3, as DNA: TGTGCCAGCAGGGGGGACAATCGTGGCTACACCTTC. Its protein product is CASRGDNRGYTF.

This CDR3 is CASSLRLAGDNEQFF. Here the CDR3 DNA reads TGTGCCAGCAGCCTCCGACTAGCGGGGGACAATGAGCAGTTCTTC. The rearrangement uses TRBV7-9 and TRBJ2-1; 12 nucleotides agree with TRBD2. CDR3 length equals 15 residues. With 5 bases clipped from V and 5 bases from J, the junction kept 4 bases outside the gene matches. CDR1 and CDR2 from the germline V gene are SEHNR and FQNEAQ (reference sequence).

Remarks on this clone: This sample includes further DNA sequences coding for the same CDR3. This sequence joins TRBV5-1 and TRBJ2-5; TRBD1 is a possible D gene (6 bases). CDR1 and CDR2 (germline): SGHRS, YFSETQ. The V end was cut by 0 bases, the J end by 4 bases, with 7 bases between. The CDR3 is 13 residues long. CDR3 sequence reads: CASSLGGGETQYF. CDR3 in DNA: TGCGCCAGCAGCTTGGGAGGGGGAGAGACCCAGTACTTC.

V gene TRBV4-2 combines with J gene TRBJ2-1; TRBD1 or TRBD2 may be the D gene (5 bases each). Deletions cut 1 base from V and 8 bases from J, with 18 bases between. Germline V lookup: CDR1 LGHNA, CDR2 YNFKEQ. The CDR3 spans 16 residues. The CDR3 coding sequence is TGTGCCAGCAGCCAAGGCCCCCCGGGGCGGTCGGATGAGCAGTTCTTC. Translated, it gives CASSQGPPGRSDEQFF.

The V call is TRBV21-1, the J call TRBJ2-1; the D call in the table, TRBD2, was not verified against the DNA. TRBV21-1 is given as a pseudogene. The CDR3 runs 16 residues. CDR3 sequence reads: CASSKAKREMSNEQFF. The CDR3, as DNA: TGTGCCAGCAGCAAAGCCAAGCGGGAGATGAGCAATGAGCAGTTCTTC.

The chain recombines TRBV5-6 with TRBJ1-6; no clear D. This CDR3 comprises 15 residues. V lost 2 bases and J lost 2, with 8 bases in between. Germline CDR1 reads SGHDT; CDR2 reads YYEEEE. The CDR3 DNA sequence: TGTGCCAGCAGCTTTTTAAACGCCTATAATTCACCCCTCCACTTT. Protein sequence: CASSFLNAYNSPLHF.

The J gene is TRBJ2-3, the V gene TRBV11-3; D remains ambiguous. The germline gives CDR1 SGHNT, CDR2 YENEEA. CDR3 length: 13 amino acids. V was cut by 0 bases and J by 5 bases, with 6 bases left in between. CDR3 sequence reads: CASSLDQRDTQYF. The CDR3 nucleotides are TGTGCCAGCAGCTTAGATCAAAGAGATACGCAGTATTTT.

The chain employs TRBV5-1 and TRBJ2-7; D perhaps matches TRBD1 (6 bases). This CDR3 spans 14 amino acids. CDR1 is SGHRS, CDR2 YFSETQ, per germline. V lost 2 bases to trimming and J lost 6 bases, with 15 bases between them. CDR3 region: CASSLLQGNSEQYF. The CDR3 coding sequence is TGCGCCAGCAGCTTATTACAGGGTAACAGCGAGCAGTACTTC.

This clone is a singleton in its sample. The chain combines TRBV27 with TRBJ1-3; D is perhaps TRBD1 (5 bases). Germline V gene lookup returns CDR1 MNHEY and CDR2 SMNVEV (reference sequence). The CDR3 has 14 residues. The germline V and J ends were trimmed by 2 bases and 4 bases, with 9 bases remaining between them. The CDR3: CASSLGAYGNTIYF. In nucleotides, the CDR3 is TGTGCCAGCAGTTTAGGGGCCTACGGAAACACCATATATTTT.

The rearrangement links TRBV7-3 to TRBJ1-1; 8 bases are shared with TRBD1. V dropped 3 bases and J dropped 5; count of bases not matched to a gene: 5. Germline-derived CDR1 and CDR2 are SGHTA and FQGTGA. This CDR3 spans 14 amino acids. CDR3 sequence (DNA): TGTGCCAGCAGCTTCGACAGGGGTGCTACTGAAGCTTTCTTT. Translating gives CASSFDRGATEAFF.

This clone was counted a single time. The chain is built from TRBV6-2 or TRBV6-3 and TRBJ2-7; no reliable D call. Trimming pared 4 bases from V and 2 bases from J, leaving 15 bases between. Germline V gene data show CDR1 as MNHEY and CDR2 as SVGEGT. The CDR3 is 15 residues long. Here the CDR3 DNA reads TGTGCCAGCAGTTCAGAACGGTCGATCCCCTACGAGCAGTACTTC. It encodes CASSSERSIPYEQYF.

The rearrangement joins TRBV28 to TRBJ2-1, with D unresolved. The V end lost 2 bases, the J end lost 6 bases, and 11 bases lay between the germline ends. Germline CDR1 is MDHEN and CDR2 is SYDVKM. This CDR3 has 14 amino acids. Written as DNA, the CDR3 is TGTGCCAGCAGTTTAATCGGAAGGGTCAATGAGCAGTTCTTC. It yields the protein CASSLIGRVNEQFF.

This clone occurred many times. The chain carries TRBV6-1 and TRBJ1-4; possibly TRBD1 for D (6 bases). The CDR3 contains 16 residues. With 0 bases removed from V and 5 bases from J, the gap between germline ends came to 13 bases. The germline CDR1 and CDR2 sequences are MNHNS and SASEGT. Here the CDR3 reads CASSEAMGQWNEKLFF. The CDR3 nucleotides are TGTGCCAGCAGTGAAGCTATGGGACAATGGAATGAAAAACTGTTTTTT.

The gene calls are TRBV11-2 and TRBJ2-1; possibly TRBD2 for D (7 bases). In germline, CDR1 is SGHAT, CDR2 FQNNGV. This CDR3 contains 16 residues. V was trimmed by 1 base and J by 9 bases, leaving 19 bases between them. The CDR3 spells CASSLVRGGGVREQFF. CDR3 nucleotides: TGTGCCAGCAGCTTAGTAAGGGGGGGAGGGGTCCGTGAGCAGTTCTTC.

The V call is TRBV6-5, the J call TRBJ2-7; the D is unclear. The CDR3 is 16 residues long. The V gene lost 0 bases and the J gene lost 3 bases, with 15 bases spanning the gap. CDR1 and CDR2 from the germline V gene are MNHEY and SVGAGI. The CDR3, as DNA: TGTGCCAGCAGTTACTCGACCACACCGACCCACTACGAGCAGTACTTC. Translating it yields CASSYSTTPTHYEQYF.

The rearrangement joins TRBV27 to TRBJ2-7; D unresolved. The V and J ends lost 6 bases and 3 bases respectively, with 6 bases between them. Germline-derived CDR1 and CDR2 are MNHEY and SMNVEV (reference sequence). The CDR3 length is 11 residues. Here the CDR3 DNA reads TGTGCCAGCAGAAAAATCTACGAGCAGTACTTC. It yields the protein CASRKIYEQYF.

Comment on this clone: The sample contains more than one DNA sequence encoding this CDR3. The chain is built from TRBV3-1 (or the pseudogene TRBV3-2) and TRBJ2-1, with TRBD2 identical over 7 bases. V shed 4 bases and J 0 bases; nucleotides not matched to a gene: 6. The CDR3 sequence is 16 residues long. Germline lookup yields CDR1 LGHDT and CDR2 YNNKEL (reference sequence). CDR3 sequence (DNA): TGTGCCAGCAGCCCCCTAGCGGCGAGCTCCTACAATGAGCAGTTCTTC. Protein: CASSPLAASSYNEQFF.

The chain links TRBV9 to TRBJ2-3; D is possibly TRBD2 (6 bases). CDR3 length equals 14 residues. Germline V gene data show CDR1 as SGDLS and CDR2 as YYNGEE. Trimming removed 1 base from V and 4 bases from J, with 10 bases in between. CDR3 DNA: TGTGCCAGCAGCGTACCGGGGGAAGCAGATACGCAGTATTTT. The encoded protein is CASSVPGEADTQYF. Together with reference TRBV9 and TRBJ2-3, the CDR3 gives the full variable domain: DSGVTQTPKHLITATGQRVTLRCSPRSGDLSVYWYQQSLDQGLQFLIQYYNGEERAKGNILERFSAQQFPDLHSELNLSSLELGDSALYFCASSVPGEADTQYFGPGTRLTVL.

The chain has TRBV11-2 and TRBJ2-3; 12 bases match TRBD2. Trimming removed 5 bases from V and 2 bases from J; junction bases left unmatched: 8. This CDR3 has 17 residues. Germline CDR1 is SGHAT and CDR2 is FQNNGV. In DNA form, the CDR3 reads TGTGCCAGCAGCCCCCGCACTAGCGGGGGGAACACAGATACGCAGTATTTT. This encodes CASSPRTSGGNTDTQYF.

This clone was seen a single time. The J gene is TRBJ2-2, the V gene TRBV27, with a possible D match to TRBD2 (5 bases). The germline CDR1 and CDR2 sequences are MNHEY and SMNVEV (reference sequence). The length of the CDR3 is 15 residues. V was cut by 5 bases and J by 1 base, with 11 bases left in between. The chain's CDR3 is CASSPIGRNTGELFF. The CDR3 coding sequence is TGTGCCAGCAGTCCCATTGGGAGGAACACCGGGGAGCTGTTTTTT.

This clone occurred once. The chain links TRBV5-1 to TRBJ2-3; D is ambiguous. The V and J ends lost 3 bases and 0 bases respectively, with 14 bases between them. CDR3 size: 16 residues. CDR1 is SGHRS, CDR2 YFSETQ, per germline. CDR3 loop: CASSSYGRASTDTQYF. Written as DNA, the CDR3 is TGCGCCAGCAGCTCGTACGGACGGGCAAGCACAGATACGCAGTATTTT.

This clone came up once. The V and J genes are TRBV5-1 and TRBJ2-5; 7 bases fit TRBD2. CDR3 length equals 14 residues. Germline V gives CDR1 SGHRS, CDR2 YFSETQ. The V and J ends lost 4 bases and 5 bases, in that order; junction bases with no gene match: 8. The CDR3 DNA sequence: TGCGCCAGCAGCCCGGAGGGGAGGGATGAGACCCAGTACTTC. Translated: CASSPEGRDETQYF.

This chain connects TRBV20-1 to TRBJ2-5; weak D call: TRBD2 (6 bases). The ends were cut back, 3 bases at V and 4 bases at J, with 18 bases in the middle. Per germline, CDR1 DFQATT and CDR2 SNEGSKA (reference sequence). This CDR3 region has 15 residues. CDR3 loop: CSASWPEGSGETQYF. CDR3 bases: TGCAGTGCTAGTTGGCCGGAGGGTTCCGGAGAGACCCAGTACTTC.

This CDR3 reads CASSEWTINTGELFF. Written as DNA, the CDR3 is TGTGCCAGCAGTGAATGGACGATAAACACCGGGGAGCTGTTTTTT. The chain links TRBV2 to TRBJ2-2; D uncertain. CDR1 is SNHLY, CDR2 FYNNEI, per germline. The CDR3 runs 15 residues. V lost 2 bases and J 2 bases, leaving 9 bases between the germline ends.

V gene TRBV11-3 combines with J gene TRBJ1-4; D not resolved. CDR1 SGHNT and CDR2 YENEEA come from the germline V gene. The CDR3 length is 15 residues. Trimming left V 3 bases short and J 0 bases short, with 8 bases between. The CDR3 sequence is CASSLGSATNEKLFF. In nucleotides, the CDR3 is TGTGCCAGCAGCTTGGGGTCTGCAACTAATGAAAAACTGTTTTTT.

This clone has only one observation. This sequence joins TRBV3-1 (or the pseudogene TRBV3-2) and TRBJ1-4; D gene uncertain. Trimming cost V 5 bases and J 7 bases, with 14 bases left between them. The CDR3 loop spans 14 amino acids. Germline CDR1 reads LGHDT; CDR2 reads YNNKEL (reference sequence). The CDR3 nucleotides read TGTGCCAGCAGCGCCACGCAGAACCGTGAAAAACTGTTTTTT. Its translation: CASSATQNREKLFF.

This chain connects TRBV29-1 to TRBJ2-5; D possibly corresponds to TRBD2 (5 bases). The CDR3 runs to 11 residues. V was trimmed by 7 bases and J by 2 bases, leaving 8 bases between them. The germline gives CDR1 SQVTM, CDR2 ANQGSEA. This chain's CDR3 is CSAGEQETQYF. The CDR3 DNA sequence: TGCAGCGCTGGGGAGCAAGAGACCCAGTACTTC. The full variable domain, in which reference TRBV29-1 and TRBJ2-5 provide the parts outside the CDR3, is SAVISQKPSRDICQRGTSLTIQCQVDSQVTMMFWYRQQPGQSLTLIATANQGSEATYESGFVIDKFPISRPNLTFSTLTVSNMSPEDSSIYLCSAGEQETQYFGPGTRLLVL.

The chain is built from TRBV5-1 and TRBJ1-4; D unclear. V was cut by 0 bases and J by 2 bases, with 11 bases left in between. Germline V gene data show CDR1 as SGHRS and CDR2 as YFSETQ. The CDR3 has 16 residues. CDR3 in amino acids: CASSLDSLATNEKLFF. The CDR3 bases are TGCGCCAGCAGCTTGGATTCTCTGGCGACTAATGAAAAACTGTTTTTT.